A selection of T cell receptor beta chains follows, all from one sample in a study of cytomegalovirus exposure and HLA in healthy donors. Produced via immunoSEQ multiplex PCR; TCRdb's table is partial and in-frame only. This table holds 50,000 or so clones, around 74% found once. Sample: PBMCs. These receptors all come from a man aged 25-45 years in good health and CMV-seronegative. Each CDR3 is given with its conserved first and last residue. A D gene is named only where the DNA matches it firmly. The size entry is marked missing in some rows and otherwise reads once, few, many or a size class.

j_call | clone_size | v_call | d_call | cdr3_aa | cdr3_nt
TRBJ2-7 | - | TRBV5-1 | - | CASSLGGGTSDEQYF | TGCGCCAGCAGCTTGGGGGGCGGAACTTCTGACGAGCAGTACTTC
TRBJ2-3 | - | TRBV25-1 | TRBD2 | CASSAGTSGVTDTQYF | TGTGCCAGCAGCGCCGGGACTAGCGGGGTCACAGATACGCAGTATTTT
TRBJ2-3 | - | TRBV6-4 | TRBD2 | CASRMTSGATQYF | TGTGCCAGCAGGATGACTAGCGGAGCTACGCAGTATTTT
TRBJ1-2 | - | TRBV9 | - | CASTRDSSHTYGYTF | TGTGCCAGCACGAGGGACTCCTCCCACACCTATGGCTACACCTTC
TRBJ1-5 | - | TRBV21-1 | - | CASSKKWGQQHSNQPQHF | TGTGCCAGCAGCAAGAAATGGGGACAGCAACATAGCAATCAGCCCCAGCATTTT
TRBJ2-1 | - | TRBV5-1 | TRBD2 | CASSTSDSYNEQFF | TGCGCCAGCAGTACTAGCGACTCCTACAATGAGCAGTTCTTC
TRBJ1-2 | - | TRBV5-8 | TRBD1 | CASSAGQLGGYGYTF | TGTGCCAGCAGCGCGGGACAGTTGGGGGGCTATGGCTACACCTTC
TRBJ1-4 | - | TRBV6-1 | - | CASSERRATNEKLFF | TGTGCCAGCAGTGAACGTCGAGCAACTAATGAAAAACTGTTTTTT
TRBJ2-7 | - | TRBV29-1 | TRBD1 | CSVEDGTGVEQYF | TGCAGCGTTGAAGACGGGACAGGGGTTGAGCAGTACTTC
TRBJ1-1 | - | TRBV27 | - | CASNHRVAGRYTEAFF | TGTGCCAGCAATCACAGGGTCGCGGGTCGGTACACTGAAGCTTTCTTT
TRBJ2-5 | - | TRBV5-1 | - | CASSLAGSGRSETQYF | TGCGCCAGCAGCTTGGCCGGTTCAGGGCGTAGCGAGACCCAGTACTTC
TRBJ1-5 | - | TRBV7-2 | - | CASSLRVNQPQHF | TGTGCCAGCAGCTTACGGGTCAATCAGCCCCAGCATTTT
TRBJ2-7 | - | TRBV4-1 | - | CASSHPGTHYEQYF | TGCGCCAGCAGCCACCCAGGGACACACTACGAGCAGTACTTC
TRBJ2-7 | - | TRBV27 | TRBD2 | CASGSRRGLAGDEQYF | TGTGCCAGCGGCTCACGCCGTGGACTAGCGGGAGACGAGCAGTACTTC
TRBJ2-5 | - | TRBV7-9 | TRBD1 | CASSLGQGALPLPQETQYF | TGTGCCAGCAGCTTAGGTCAGGGGGCTCTGCCTCTACCTCAAGAGACCCAGTACTTC
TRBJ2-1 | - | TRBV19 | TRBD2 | CASNSLGRADEQFF | TGTGCCAGTAACAGCCTCGGGAGGGCTGATGAGCAGTTCTTC
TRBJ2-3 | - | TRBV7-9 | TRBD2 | CASSLRLAEDTQYF | TGTGCCAGCAGCCTCCGACTAGCGGAGGATACGCAGTATTTT
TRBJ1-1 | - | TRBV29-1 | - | CSVVGARGTEAFF | TGCAGCGTTGTGGGGGCACGGGGCACTGAAGCTTTCTTT
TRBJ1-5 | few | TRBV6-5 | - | CASSPYSNQPQHF | TGTGCCAGCAGCCCCTATAGCAATCAGCCCCAGCATTTT
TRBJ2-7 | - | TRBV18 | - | CASSPARSPYEQYF | TGTGCCAGCTCACCGGCTAGGTCCCCCTACGAGCAGTACTTC
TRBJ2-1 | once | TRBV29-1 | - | CSVDPGEQFF | TGCAGCGTTGATCCGGGTGAGCAGTTCTTC
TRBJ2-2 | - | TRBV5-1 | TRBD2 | CASRDGSGMNTGELFF | TGCGCCAGCAGAGACGGGAGCGGGATGAACACCGGGGAGCTGTTTTTT
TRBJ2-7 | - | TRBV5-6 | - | CASSSTSTYEQYF | TGTGCCAGCAGCTCGACTAGTACCTACGAGCAGTACTTC
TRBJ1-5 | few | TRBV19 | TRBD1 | CATGGQGGQPQHF | TGTGCCACCGGTGGGCAGGGGGGTCAGCCCCAGCATTTT
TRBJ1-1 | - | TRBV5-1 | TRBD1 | CASRSLGQLNTEAFF | TGCGCCAGCAGGTCCCTGGGACAGCTGAACACTGAAGCTTTCTTT
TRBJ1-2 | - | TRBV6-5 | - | CASNSGAGGYTF | TGTGCCAGCAACTCAGGGGCGGGCGGCTACACCTTC
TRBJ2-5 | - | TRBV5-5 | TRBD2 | CASSLIGLAGGRRETQYF | TGTGCCAGCAGCTTGATTGGCCTCGCGGGAGGTCGAAGGGAGACCCAGTACTTC
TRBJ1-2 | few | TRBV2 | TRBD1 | CASNSRTGEAWGYTF | TGTGCCAGCAATAGCAGGACAGGGGAAGCGTGGGGCTACACCTTC
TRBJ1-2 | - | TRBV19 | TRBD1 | CASNPPGQGRHGYTF | TGTGCCAGTAACCCCCCGGGACAGGGAAGACATGGCTACACCTTC
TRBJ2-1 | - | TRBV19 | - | CASSPQGPYNEQFF | TGTGCCAGTAGCCCACAGGGACCCTACAATGAGCAGTTCTTC
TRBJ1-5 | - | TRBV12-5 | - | CASGLNQPQHF | TGTGCTAGTGGTCTCAATCAGCCCCAGCATTTT
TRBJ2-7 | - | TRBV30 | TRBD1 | CAWKQGTYEQYF | TGTGCCTGGAAACAGGGGACCTACGAGCAGTACTTC
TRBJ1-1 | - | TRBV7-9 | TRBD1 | CASSLRGQGMGRAEAFF | TGTGCCAGCAGCTTACGGGGACAGGGTATGGGGCGCGCTGAAGCTTTCTTT
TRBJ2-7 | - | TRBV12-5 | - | CASGLVREQYF | TGTGCTAGTGGTTTGGTCCGGGAGCAGTACTTC
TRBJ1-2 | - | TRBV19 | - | CASRGVYGYTF | TGTGCCAGTCGCGGGGTGTATGGCTACACCTTC
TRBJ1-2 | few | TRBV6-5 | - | CASSYGGNYGYTF | TGTGCCAGCAGTTACGGGGGGAACTATGGCTACACCTTC
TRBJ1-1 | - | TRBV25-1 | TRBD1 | CASSELGQGSTEAFF | TGTGCCAGCAGTGAATTGGGACAGGGGTCCACTGAAGCTTTCTTT
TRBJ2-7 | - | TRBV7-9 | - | CASSFSPDYEQYF | TGTGCCAGCAGCTTTTCACCAGACTACGAGCAGTACTTC
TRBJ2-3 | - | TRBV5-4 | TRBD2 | CASSTQVGGLGDTQYF | TGTGCCAGCAGCACCCAGGTGGGAGGGCTTGGAGATACGCAGTATTTT
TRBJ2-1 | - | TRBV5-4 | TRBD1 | CASSRTVTGGAGNEQFF | TGTGCCAGCAGCCGGACGGTGACAGGGGGAGCGGGCAATGAGCAGTTCTTC
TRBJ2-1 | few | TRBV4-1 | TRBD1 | CASSQDRTGAWNEQFF | TGCGCCAGCAGCCAAGATAGGACAGGGGCGTGGAATGAGCAGTTCTTC
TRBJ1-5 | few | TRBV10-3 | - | CAISGWWRGRPQHF | TGTGCCATCAGTGGGTGGTGGAGGGGAAGGCCCCAGCATTTT